The 27 T cell receptor beta chains reported below all come from one sample, sequenced in a study of T cell responses to AZD1222 COVID-19 vaccine. The assay was immunoSEQ multiplex PCR, and TCRdb's table has in-frame clones only and misses some. The sample has roughly 170,000 clones; about 86% are singletons. The input for sequencing was peripheral blood, taken on day 0 of AZD1222 vaccination. Receptors were obtained from an adult in good health.

This clone came up a few times. The CDR3 region is CASSQDKRNQPQHF. The CDR3 DNA is TGTGCCAGCAGCCAAGATAAGCGCAATCAGCCCCAGCATTTT. The genes are TRBV4-2 and TRBJ1-5; D gene unclear. Trimming pared 0 bases from V and 2 bases from J, leaving 5 bases between. Per germline, CDR1 LGHNA and CDR2 YNFKEQ. The CDR3 contains 14 residues.

CDR3 nucleotides: TGTGCCAGCAGCACAAAACAGGGACGAGAGACCCAGTACTTC. It encodes CASSTKQGRETQYF. This chain links TRBV5-4 with TRBJ2-5; maybe TRBD1 (6 bases). The CDR3 totals 14 residues. Germline CDR1 and CDR2: SGHNT and YYREEE (reference sequence). With 4 bases removed from V and 4 bases from J, the gap between germline ends came to 14 bases.

V usage is TRBV5-1 and J usage is TRBJ1-1, with 7 bases fitting TRBD1. Germline lookup yields CDR1 SGHRS and CDR2 YFSETQ. CDR3 length equals 14 residues. After removal of 4 bases from V and 5 bases from J, the junction contained 8 bases not matched to a gene. DNA of the CDR3: TGCGCCAGCAGCGTAGAAGGGGGCTGGACTGAAGCTTTCTTT. Protein product: CASSVEGGWTEAFF.

This clone was observed once. The genes are TRBV7-9 and TRBJ2-1, with TRBD1 as a possible D gene (5 bases). This CDR3 has 17 amino acids. V was clipped by 6 bases and J by 2 bases, with 20 bases between them. Germline-derived CDR1 and CDR2 are SEHNR and FQNEAQ (reference sequence). CDR3 nucleotides: TGTGCCAGCAGTTCGTCTTCAGGGAAAAGCGCCTACAATGAGCAGTTCTTC. It translates to CASSSSSGKSAYNEQFF.

This clone was counted a single time. J is TRBJ2-5 and V is TRBV19; maybe TRBD1 (6 bases). CDR1 and CDR2 (germline): LNHDA, SQIVND (reference sequence). The ends were cut back, 4 bases at V and 2 bases at J, with 8 bases in the middle. This CDR3 region has 13 residues. This CDR3 reads CASSTDRQETQYF. The CDR3 DNA reads TGTGCCAGTAGTACGGACAGACAAGAGACCCAGTACTTC.

This clone was found once. The V and J genes are TRBV28 and TRBJ2-7, with D possibly TRBD1 on 5 matching bases. The CDR3 length is 15 residues. Trimming took off 2 bases at V and 0 bases at J, with 11 bases between the two ends. The germline CDR1 and CDR2 sequences are MDHEN and SYDVKM. The CDR3 loop reads CASSLQGAISYEQYF. Here the CDR3 DNA reads TGTGCCAGCAGTTTACAGGGCGCGATCTCCTACGAGCAGTACTTC.

This clone turned up a few times. The chain joins TRBV9 to TRBJ1-2, with TRBD1 as a possible D gene (6 bases). The CDR3 extends over 13 amino acids. Trimming stripped 4 bases from V and 8 bases from J, with 15 bases between. Germline CDR1 and CDR2: SGDLS and YYNGEE. The CDR3 sequence: CASSSLDRRGYTF. DNA for the CDR3: TGTGCCAGCAGCTCCCTCGACAGGCGGGGCTACACCTTC.

V and J are TRBV6-5 and TRBJ2-6; tentatively, D is TRBD1 (6 bases). CDR1 and CDR2 from the germline V gene are MNHEY and SVGAGI. V gave up 5 bases and J gave up 4 bases, with 12 bases separating them. The CDR3 is made up of 15 amino acids. The CDR3 nucleotides read TGTGCCAGCAGTCTGGGCCAGGGGGGGGCCAACGTCCTGACTTTC. Translation gives CASSLGQGGANVLTF.

The chain carries TRBV7-3 and TRBJ2-7; D may be TRBD1 or TRBD2 (5 bases each). Trimming left V 2 bases short and J 4 bases short, with 15 bases between. The CDR3 runs to 15 residues. Germline-derived CDR1 and CDR2 are SGHTA and FQGTGA. CDR3 sequence reads: CASSLAGTGQYEQYF. As DNA, the CDR3 is TGTGCCAGCAGCTTAGCAGGGACCGGCCAATACGAGCAGTACTTC.

The rearrangement joins TRBV6-5 to TRBJ1-4; TRBD1 matches at 9 bases. Germline V gene data show CDR1 as MNHEY and CDR2 as SVGAGI. J was trimmed by 8 bases and V by 2 bases; bases with no gene match: 6. This CDR3 contains 15 residues. The CDR3 coding sequence is TGTGCCAGCAGTTACGGGGACAGGGTCGACGAAAAACTGTTTTTT. It is translated as CASSYGDRVDEKLFF.

The chain joins TRBV2 to TRBJ1-5, with TRBD1 identical over 12 bases. Germline V gives CDR1 SNHLY, CDR2 FYNNEI. The CDR3 spans 14 residues. The J segment lost 6 bases and the V segment lost 6 bases, leaving 3 bases of the junction unmatched. Here the CDR3 DNA reads TGTGCCAGCAGCGGGACAGGGGGCCTTCAGCCCCAGCATTTT. Protein: CASSGTGGLQPQHF.

The CDR3 loop is CASSFTGGGYTF. The DNA of the CDR3 is TGTGCCAGCAGTTTTACAGGGGGTGGCTACACCTTC. The chain links TRBV28 to TRBJ1-2, with TRBD1 matching 8 bases. The CDR3 consists of 12 residues. The germline V gene has CDR1 MDHEN and CDR2 SYDVKM. V lost 3 bases and J lost 7; bases outside the gene matches: 1.

V and J are TRBV14 and TRBJ1-6; TRBD1 might be the D (5 bases). Germline CDR1 SGHDN, CDR2 FVKESK. This CDR3 is built from 13 residues. The V and J ends lost 4 bases and 18 bases respectively, with 19 bases between them. The CDR3 spells CASSLQREGPYHF. CDR3 DNA: TGTGCCAGCAGCCTCCAAAGGGAGGGGCCCTACCACTTT.

This sequence joins TRBV19 and TRBJ2-7; 7 bases fit TRBD1. Trimming at V came to 5 bases and at J to 0 bases, leaving 7 bases not matched to a gene. There are 15 residues in the CDR3. Looked up from germline, CDR1 is LNHDA and CDR2 is SQIVND (reference sequence). The CDR3 region is CASSPGEGASYEQYF. CDR3 coding DNA: TGTGCCAGTAGTCCCGGCGAGGGGGCCTCCTACGAGCAGTACTTC.

The J gene is TRBJ1-2, the V gene TRBV15; 9 nucleotides match TRBD1. V was clipped by 0 bases and J by 5 bases; unmatched bases: 7. From germline, CDR1 is LNHNV and CDR2 YYDKDF (reference sequence). This CDR3 comprises 16 residues. The CDR3 DNA sequence: TGTGCCACCAGCAGAGATTTGGGACAGGGAATTTATGGCTACACCTTC. It translates to CATSRDLGQGIYGYTF.

The V gene is TRBV30, the J gene TRBJ2-6; tentatively, D is TRBD1 (5 bases). Trimming stripped 1 base from V and 1 base from J, with 5 bases between. The CDR3 runs to 14 residues. Per germline, CDR1 GTSNPN and CDR2 SVGIG (reference sequence). The CDR3 coding sequence is TGTGCCTGGAGTGCAGGGTCTGGGGCCAACGTCCTGACTTTC. This codes for CAWSAGSGANVLTF.

This chain joins TRBV18 and TRBJ1-4; D is ambiguous. CDR1 KGHSH and CDR2 LQKENI come from the germline V gene. CDR3 length equals 13 residues. With 6 bases removed from V and 7 bases from J, the gap between germline ends came to 12 bases. CDR3 bases: TGTGCCAGCTCTTCTGGGAAGGGTGAAAAACTGTTTTTT. This translates into CASSSGKGEKLFF.

The chain joins TRBV9 to TRBJ2-1; 7 positions agree with TRBD1. The V and J ends lost 2 bases and 0 bases, in that order; junction bases with no gene match: 17. The CDR3 has 20 residues. CDR1 and CDR2 from the germline V gene are SGDLS and YYNGEE. In DNA, the CDR3 is TGTGCCAGCAGCGTCCATTCACCGGGACAGATAAAGAGCTCCTACAATGAGCAGTTCTTC. Residues: CASSVHSPGQIKSSYNEQFF.

The chain combines TRBV27 with TRBJ1-5, with D possibly being TRBD1 (5 bases). The germline CDR1 and CDR2 sequences are MNHEY and SMNVEV (reference sequence). Between the trimmed V and J ends, which lost 3 bases and 3 bases, there was a span of 9 bases. This CDR3 region has 14 residues. In nucleotides, the CDR3 is TGTGCCAGCAGTTTTGAGGGGATCAATCAGCCCCAGCATTTT. This encodes CASSFEGINQPQHF.

J is TRBJ2-1 and V is TRBV11-2; perhaps TRBD2 as D (6 bases). Germline CDR1 and CDR2: SGHAT and FQNNGV. The CDR3 sequence is 18 residues long. V was clipped by 6 bases and J by 9 bases, with 30 bases between them. For the CDR3, the DNA is TGTGCCAGCAGTTCAATGGCAAGACTAGTTCGTAATGAGGGTGAGCAGTTCTTC. Translation gives CASSSMARLVRNEGEQFF.

The chain carries TRBV9 and TRBJ1-3, with D uncertain. V lost 0 bases and J 4 bases, leaving 8 bases between the germline ends. The CDR3 has 14 amino acids. From germline, CDR1 is SGDLS and CDR2 YYNGEE. The CDR3 protein is CASSVGSAGNTIYF. As DNA, the CDR3 is TGTGCCAGCAGCGTAGGGTCAGCAGGAAACACCATATATTTT.

The J gene is TRBJ2-6, the V gene TRBV4-3; D is possibly TRBD1 or TRBD2 (6 bases each). This CDR3 is built from 16 residues. Germline assignment: CDR1 LGHNA and CDR2 YSLEER. V was pared by 2 bases and J by 0 bases, with 8 bases between. DNA of the CDR3: TGCGCCAGCAGCCAAAAGGGGGGCTCTGGGGCCAACGTCCTGACTTTC. This gives the protein CASSQKGGSGANVLTF.

The V gene is TRBV27, the J gene TRBJ1-5, with 9 bases identical to TRBD1. The germline gives CDR1 MNHEY, CDR2 SMNVEV (reference sequence). There are 14 residues in the CDR3. Losses at the gene ends were 6 bases for V and 6 bases for J; bases not matched to a gene: 6. This chain's CDR3 is CASSSGQGSQPQHF. DNA for the CDR3: TGTGCCAGCAGCTCGGGACAGGGAAGTCAGCCCCAGCATTTT.

The chain combines TRBV21-1 with TRBJ2-3; the table calls TRBD2, which could not be checked here. TRBV21-1 is an annotated pseudogene. This CDR3 has 19 amino acids. The CDR3 sequence: CASSRHTFILATTTDTQYF. CDR3 in DNA: TGTGCCAGCAGCAGACACACATTCATACTAGCGACAACCACAGATACGCAGTATTTT.

The gene calls are TRBV28 and TRBJ1-1; maybe TRBD1 (6 bases). This CDR3 contains 13 residues. Germline CDR1 and CDR2: MDHEN and SYDVKM. V was pared by 4 bases and J by 5 bases, with 11 bases between. For the CDR3, the DNA is TGTGCCAGCAGTTCCCTACAGGGAACTGAAGCTTTCTTT. The encoded protein is CASSSLQGTEAFF.

This chain connects TRBV11-1 to TRBJ1-2; D uncertain. The germline V gene has CDR1 SGHAT and CDR2 FQDESV (reference sequence). CDR3 size: 13 residues. The V end lost 5 bases, the J end lost 4 bases, and 11 bases lay between the germline ends. The CDR3 coding sequence is TGTGCCAGCAGCCCTACACGGACCTATGGCTACACCTTC. It specifies CASSPTRTYGYTF. The complete variable domain, with remaining parts taken from reference TRBV11-1 and TRBJ1-2, reads EAEVAQSPRYKITEKSQAVAFWCDPISGHATLYWYRQILGQGPELLVQFQDESVVDDSQLPKDRFSAERLKGVDSTLKIQPAELGDSAMYLCASSPTRTYGYTFGSGTRLTVV.

The V and J genes are TRBV5-1 and TRBJ2-1; possibly TRBD2 for D (5 bases). There are 13 residues in the CDR3. Per germline, CDR1 SGHRS and CDR2 YFSETQ. V was shortened by 5 bases and J by 3 bases, with 9 bases between the two germline ends. The CDR3: CASRDFDYNEQFF. Here the CDR3 DNA reads TGCGCCAGCAGGGACTTTGACTACAATGAGCAGTTCTTC.